Listed below are T cell receptor beta chains from one sample, sequenced in a study of cytomegalovirus exposure and HLA in healthy donors. Repertoires were generated with immunoSEQ multiplex PCR, while TCRdb's copy carries only in-frame clones and drops some. The sample consists of over 100,000 clones, about 10% of them appearing once. The sample taken for sequencing was PBMCs. These receptor sequences come from a woman aged 35 to 49 in good health and CMV-seropositive. Both conserved end residues are part of each CDR3. The order of the fields is CDR3 DNA, CDR3 protein, D gene, J gene, clone size, V gene. The D gene is left open where the match is weak. Clone size is given for some rows only: seen once, a few or many times, or a class if the clone is expanded.

DNA: TGTGCCAGCAGCGGGGGGGGAAGCACTGAAGCTTTCTTT; CDR3: CASSGGGSTEAFF; D: -; J: TRBJ1-1; size: few; V: TRBV25-1
DNA: TGTGCCAGTAGAGAGGGGACAGGGGGCACAGATACGCAGTATTTT; CDR3: CASREGTGGTDTQYF; D: TRBD1; J: TRBJ2-3; size: few; V: TRBV19
DNA: TGCGCCAGCAGCCAAAGCACCCAGGGTCCCCCAGATACGCAGTATTTT; CDR3: CASSQSTQGPPDTQYF; D: -; J: TRBJ2-3; size: few; V: TRBV4-3
DNA: TGTGCCAGCAGTCCCGCAGGGTCACGCTCTGGAAACACCATATATTTT; CDR3: CASSPAGSRSGNTIYF; D: -; J: TRBJ1-3; size: -; V: TRBV6-6
DNA: TGTGCCAGCACGGGACAGGCCCAGGGAATTGGCTACACCTTC; CDR3: CASTGQAQGIGYTF; D: TRBD1; J: TRBJ1-2; size: -; V: TRBV28
DNA: TGTGCCAGCAGCTTAAAGGCAGGGGTGGGCTACGAGCAGTACTTC; CDR3: CASSLKAGVGYEQYF; D: -; J: TRBJ2-7; size: few; V: TRBV5-8
DNA: TGTGCCAGCAGCGAGGGGGGGGGTTCTAATGAAAAACTGTTTTTT; CDR3: CASSEGGGSNEKLFF; D: -; J: TRBJ1-4; size: -; V: TRBV9
DNA: TGCAGCATATTAGGGGAGGGCACAGATAAGCAGTATTTT; CDR3: CSILGEGTDKQYF; D: TRBD2; J: TRBJ2-3; size: -; V: TRBV29-1
DNA: TGTGCCAGCAGCCCCCCCCCAGGGGGAGGACAGAATGAAAAACTGTTTTTT; CDR3: CASSPPPGGGQNEKLFF; D: TRBD1; J: TRBJ1-4; size: -; V: TRBV7-2
DNA: TGTGCCAGCAGTTTCGCAGGGGGTGATAATTCACCCCTCCACTTT; CDR3: CASSFAGGDNSPLHF; D: TRBD1; J: TRBJ1-6; size: once; V: TRBV27
DNA: TGTGCCAGCAGTAGTCTTGCGGCCAAAAACATTCAGTACTTC; CDR3: CASSSLAAKNIQYF; D: -; J: TRBJ2-4; size: few; V: TRBV2
DNA: TGTGCCAGCAGTTATAAGCGGGTTAATGAGCAGTTCTTC; CDR3: CASSYKRVNEQFF; D: -; J: TRBJ2-1; size: -; V: TRBV7-2
DNA: TGTGCCAGCAGCCTCGGGCCCGGGACAGGGGGCGCCATCAGGAATGGCTACACCTTC; CDR3: CASSLGPGTGGAIRNGYTF; D: TRBD1; J: TRBJ1-2; size: -; V: TRBV9
DNA: TGTGCCAGCAGCTTAGGAGTAAGTAGCACTGAAGCTTTCTTT; CDR3: CASSLGVSSTEAFF; D: -; J: TRBJ1-1; size: few; V: TRBV11-2
DNA: TGCAGCGTTGGGGTCGCGCAGGACGAGCAGTACTTC; CDR3: CSVGVAQDEQYF; D: -; J: TRBJ2-7; size: -; V: TRBV29-1
DNA: TGTGCTAGTGGCTTGCGTGCAGCGGGGGAGGAGACCCAGTACTTC; CDR3: CASGLRAAGEETQYF; D: TRBD2; J: TRBJ2-5; size: -; V: TRBV12-5
DNA: TGTGCCAGCAGCAGGGGGTCAGACACCGGGGAGCTGTTTTTT; CDR3: CASSRGSDTGELFF; D: TRBD1; J: TRBJ2-2; size: many; V: TRBV6-4
DNA: TGTGCCAGTAGTCTTTACGGACAGCCATACAATGAGCAGTTCTTC; CDR3: CASSLYGQPYNEQFF; D: -; J: TRBJ2-1; size: few; V: TRBV19
DNA: TGTGCCAGCAGCTCTCTAGCGGGGGCTGGAGATGAGCAGTTCTTC; CDR3: CASSSLAGAGDEQFF; D: TRBD2; J: TRBJ2-1; size: few; V: TRBV7-2
DNA: TGTGCCAGCAGTACACAGGCCAATCAGCCCCAGCATTTT; CDR3: CASSTQANQPQHF; D: -; J: TRBJ1-5; size: few; V: TRBV2
DNA: TGCGCCAGCAGCTTGGACAGCCCAAATCAGCCCCAGCATTTT; CDR3: CASSLDSPNQPQHF; D: -; J: TRBJ1-5; size: -; V: TRBV5-1
DNA: TGTGCCAGCAGCTTAGGATTGACATACAATGAGCAGTTCTTC; CDR3: CASSLGLTYNEQFF; D: -; J: TRBJ2-1; size: -; V: TRBV7-9
DNA: TGTGCCAGCAGCTCTTTGACTAGCGGGGACACTAGCACAGATACGCAGTATTTT; CDR3: CASSSLTSGDTSTDTQYF; D: TRBD2; J: TRBJ2-3; size: few; V: TRBV11-2
DNA: TGTGCCAGCAGGAAACTAGGGGGTTCACCCCTCCACTTT; CDR3: CASRKLGGSPLHF; D: -; J: TRBJ1-6; size: few; V: TRBV6-5
DNA: TGCGCCAGCAGTGAGAGCAGAGGTAGAGGCTACACCTTC; CDR3: CASSESRGRGYTF; D: -; J: TRBJ1-2; size: few; V: TRBV10-1
DNA: TGCGCCAGCAGCTTAGGCACAGGGCCCTTCTACTCCTATAATTCACCCCTCCACTTT; CDR3: CASSLGTGPFYSYNSPLHF; D: -; J: TRBJ1-6; size: -; V: TRBV5-1
DNA: TGTGCCAGCAGTGTAATGGCGGGACAGGGGGCAGTGAACACTGAAGCTTTCTTT; CDR3: CASSVMAGQGAVNTEAFF; D: TRBD1; J: TRBJ1-1; size: few; V: TRBV2
DNA: TGTGCCAGTAGTATATGGGCAGGTAAATGGGATACGCAGTATTTT; CDR3: CASSIWAGKWDTQYF; D: -; J: TRBJ2-3; size: -; V: TRBV19
DNA: TGTGCCAGCAGTGGAACAGGGATCGTTGGCTACACCTTC; CDR3: CASSGTGIVGYTF; D: -; J: TRBJ1-2; size: -; V: TRBV2
DNA: TGTGCCAGCAGCTCCTCCCAGGGCTCGGGGGGGCAAGGATTAAATGAGCAGTTCTTC; CDR3: CASSSSQGSGGQGLNEQFF; D: TRBD2; J: TRBJ2-1; size: -; V: TRBV7-9
DNA: TGTGCCAGCAGCCTATTAGAGGGGGGGATTACCTACGAGCAGTACTTC; CDR3: CASSLLEGGITYEQYF; D: -; J: TRBJ2-7; size: few; V: TRBV7-8